This TCR beta chain was found in a study of blood T cell repertoires in COVID-19. Overall study: The cDNA or gDNA used as material had been derived from T cells, B-cell-depleted T cells, or PBMCs.

Using immunoSEQ multiplex PCR, the repertoire was profiled, and TCRdb retains in-frame clones only, with some absent. The table has 380,000 or so clones, roughly 90% seen once. V gave up 5 bases and J gave up 1 base, with 18 bases separating them. Looked up from germline, CDR1 is SGHDT and CDR2 is YYEEEE. The CDR3 consists of 16 residues. Sequencing was performed on peripheral blood. The chain combines TRBV5-6 with TRBJ1-2, with a possible D match to TRBD1 (6 bases). This receptor was obtained from a woman aged 55 to 70 with COVID-19, enrolled during active disease. CDR3 sequence reads: CASRQGWTSINYGYTF. Written as DNA, the CDR3 is TGTGCCAGCAGACAGGGTTGGACATCTATTAACTATGGCTACACCTTC.